The entry below describes one T cell receptor beta chain. This sample is drawn from a study of blood T cell repertoires in COVID-19. In the study's own analysis: Quantification of nucleated cells was approximated via reference gene primer amplification. Here immunoSEQ multiplex PCR was the method, and the copy in TCRdb shows in-frame clones only, minus some. The V and J calls and clone size were taken over from that table, and D and trimming were inferred from the DNA. The sample has approximately 240,000 clones; roughly 86% are singletons. The V end lost 2 bases, the J end lost 5 bases, and 13 bases lay between the germline ends. This CDR3 has 14 residues. CDR1 and CDR2 from the germline V gene are MNHEY and SMNVEV (reference sequence).

The rearrangement links TRBV27 to TRBJ2-7, with D unresolved. The receptor was isolated from a middle-aged man with acute or convalescent COVID-19. Input material: peripheral blood. The DNA of the CDR3 is TGTGCCAGCAGTTTAAATTTTGGCAGTAACGAGCAGTACTTC. This translates into CASSLNFGSNEQYF.